The entry below gives a single TCR beta chain sequence along with its context. No antigen is known for it. The germline CDR1 and CDR2 sequences are MGHRA and YSYEKL. The CDR3 sequence is 18 residues long. The J segment lost 5 bases and the V segment lost 5 bases, leaving 17 bases of the junction unmatched. These data come from a study of CD4 T cells in relation to SARS-CoV-2 and coronaviruses. Study overall: ViraFEST: roughly 10-day antigen culture of PBMCs, then TCR beta CDR3 sequencing. A couple of subjects were Hispanic; patients were seven or eight males and a few females. The HLA restriction of the shared crossreactive spike epitopes was mapped.

Naive or memory CD4+ cells were cultured 1:1 with T cell-depleted PBMCs plus CEF. Clones were sequenced by immunoSEQ multiplex PCR, and TCRdb holds only the in-frame ones, with some missing. The sample records around 30,000 clones, roughly four fifths being singletons. Sequenced sample: memory CD4+ T cells from PBMCs, cultured in vitro. V and J are TRBV4-1 and TRBJ2-1, with 8 nucleotides matching TRBD2. The TCR comes from an adult with COVID-19. For the CDR3, the DNA is TGCGCCAGCAGCTCTTCGACGAAATTAGCGGGGAGAGACAATGAGCAGTTCTTC. It encodes CASSSSTKLAGRDNEQFF.